Below, 14 T cell receptor beta chains from the same sample are listed, as sequenced in a study of CD8 T cells in Susac syndrome. RNA totalling about 0.45 to 1 ug underwent reverse transcription with random hexamers. TCRdb re-called the immunoSEQ multiplex PCR reads with MiXCR, one entry per CDR3 protein. The sample holds 100,000 to 150,000 distinct CDR3 sequences, around 94% seen once. Sequenced: CD4+ T cells from PBMCs. The receptors here all came from a human donor in good health.

The V call is TRBV5-1, the J call TRBJ1-1; tentatively, D is TRBD1 (6 bases). CDR3 length: 16 residues. Germline assignment: CDR1 SGHRS and CDR2 YFSETQ. The V end lost 1 base, the J end lost 0 bases, and 13 bases lay between the germline ends. The CDR3 spells CASSLQPGAVNTEAFF. Here the CDR3 DNA reads TGCGCCAGCAGCTTGCAACCAGGGGCGGTGAACACTGAAGCTTTCTTT.

J is TRBJ1-2 and V is TRBV12-3 or TRBV12-4; D remains ambiguous. The CDR3 runs to 14 residues. Between the trimmed V and J ends, which lost 3 bases and 4 bases, there was a span of 12 bases. DNA for the CDR3: TGTGCCAGCAGTTTGGGCCTGAGAAGCTATGGCTACACCTTC. Translated: CASSLGLRSYGYTF.

The V gene is TRBV3-1, the J gene TRBJ2-7, with D perhaps TRBD1 or TRBD2 (5 bases each). Germline V gene lookup returns CDR1 LGHDT and CDR2 YNNKEL (reference sequence). The CDR3 is 14 residues long. Trimming pared 0 bases from V and 6 bases from J, leaving 12 bases between. CDR3 sequence: CASSQEADQGEQYF. CDR3 DNA sequence: TGTGCCAGCAGCCAAGAAGCGGACCAGGGCGAGCAGTACTTC.

The chain links TRBV27 to TRBJ2-1; TRBD2 aligns across 12 bases. There are 15 residues in the CDR3. The junction had 6 bases not matched to a gene; V was cut back by 5 bases and J by 7 bases. Germline V lookup: CDR1 MNHEY, CDR2 SMNVEV (reference sequence). In DNA form, the CDR3 reads TGTGCCAGCAGTATACCGGGACTAGCGGGTAATGAGCAGTTCTTC. Its protein is CASSIPGLAGNEQFF.

The rearrangement joins TRBV2 to TRBJ2-5; TRBD2 agrees at 11 bases. CDR3 size: 16 residues. Germline values: CDR1 SNHLY, CDR2 FYNNEI. The V gene end was trimmed by 6 bases and the J gene end by 5 bases; junction bases not matched to a gene: 11. The CDR3 DNA is TGTGCCAGCAGCCCGGGGACTAGCGGCCCTAATGAGACCCAGTACTTC. This sequence encodes CASSPGTSGPNETQYF. The full variable domain, its missing parts supplied by reference TRBV2 and TRBJ2-5, is EPEVTQTPSHQVTQMGQEVILRCVPISNHLYFYWYRQILGQKVEFLVSFYNNEISEKSEIFDDQFSVERPDGSNFTLKIRSTKLEDSAMYFCASSPGTSGPNETQYFGPGTRLLVL.

This clonotype was observed a single time. The V and J genes are TRBV5-1 and TRBJ2-1; weak D call: TRBD2 (5 bases). The germline CDR1 and CDR2 sequences are SGHRS and YFSETQ. The CDR3 runs to 14 residues. Trimming removed 5 bases from V and 6 bases from J, with 15 bases in between. The CDR3: CASRSQPTTNEQFF. CDR3 DNA sequence: TGCGCCAGCAGATCACAACCGACTACCAATGAGCAGTTCTTC.

J is TRBJ2-1 and V is TRBV21-1. TRBV21-1 is designated a pseudogene. There are 13 residues in the CDR3. The CDR3 sequence: CASSKFDYNEQFF. The CDR3 DNA sequence: TGTGCCAGCAGCAAATTCGACTACAATGAGCAGTTCTTC.

V gene TRBV2 combines with J gene TRBJ2-5, with D hard to call. The germline gives CDR1 SNHLY, CDR2 FYNNEI. The CDR3 runs 13 residues. Trimming removed 5 bases at V and 3 bases at J, with 10 bases between. The CDR3 DNA is TGTGCCAGCAGTCCAATACCAGAAGAGACCCAGTACTTC. Translation gives CASSPIPEETQYF.

The chain carries TRBV27 and TRBJ1-5; D may be TRBD1 (6 bases). CDR1 MNHEY and CDR2 SMNVEV come from the germline V gene (reference sequence). V dropped 5 bases and J dropped 3 bases, with 14 bases sitting between them. CDR3 length: 15 residues. The CDR3 nucleotides read TGTGCCAGCAGTCCAGGGGCGCGGATCAATCAGCCCCAGCATTTT. Encoded protein: CASSPGARINQPQHF.

This clonotype showed up just once. The chain is built from TRBV18 and TRBJ2-5; D unresolved. Germline V gives CDR1 KGHSH, CDR2 LQKENI. There are 15 residues in the CDR3. The V end was cut by 6 bases, the J end by 2 bases, with 16 bases between. CDR3 DNA: TGTGCCAGCTCTCTTAGGTCAGCGAATCAAGAGACCCAGTACTTC. It specifies CASSLRSANQETQYF.

The chain employs TRBV15 and TRBJ2-7; tentative D call: TRBD2 (5 bases). CDR1 and CDR2 (germline): LNHNV, YYDKDF (reference sequence). CDR3 length equals 16 residues. Trimming left V 0 bases short and J 0 bases short, with 12 bases between. This CDR3 is CATSREASLSSYEQYF. The CDR3 DNA follows: TGTGCCACCAGCAGAGAGGCTAGCCTGAGCTCCTACGAGCAGTACTTC.

The V gene is TRBV7-7, the J gene TRBJ2-5, with 7 bases that match TRBD1. Trimming cost V 5 bases and J 0 bases; bases outside gene matches: 12. This CDR3 spans 17 amino acids. Germline V gene data show CDR1 as SSHAT and CDR2 as FNYEAQ (reference sequence). Written as DNA, the CDR3 is TGTGCCAGCAGCGCCCGACAGGGCTCCCCCAACCAAGAGACCCAGTACTTC. It translates to CASSARQGSPNQETQYF.

The chain has TRBV10-3 and TRBJ1-1; TRBD1 is a possible D gene (5 bases). Germline CDR1 and CDR2: ENHRY and SYGVKD. The CDR3 runs to 14 residues. V lost 3 bases, J lost 0 bases, and 8 bases lay in between. This chain's CDR3 is CAISEGTVNTEAFF. CDR3 coding DNA: TGTGCCATCAGTGAAGGGACGGTGAACACTGAAGCTTTCTTT.

The chain is built from TRBV5-1 and TRBJ2-5; D is possibly TRBD2 (6 bases). This CDR3 contains 13 residues. V was shortened by 4 bases and J by 4 bases, with 11 bases between the two germline ends. CDR1 is SGHRS, CDR2 YFSETQ, per germline. The CDR3 DNA reads TGCGCCAGCAGCGGGGGGTGGGCAGAGACCCAGTACTTC. Translation gives CASSGGWAETQYF.